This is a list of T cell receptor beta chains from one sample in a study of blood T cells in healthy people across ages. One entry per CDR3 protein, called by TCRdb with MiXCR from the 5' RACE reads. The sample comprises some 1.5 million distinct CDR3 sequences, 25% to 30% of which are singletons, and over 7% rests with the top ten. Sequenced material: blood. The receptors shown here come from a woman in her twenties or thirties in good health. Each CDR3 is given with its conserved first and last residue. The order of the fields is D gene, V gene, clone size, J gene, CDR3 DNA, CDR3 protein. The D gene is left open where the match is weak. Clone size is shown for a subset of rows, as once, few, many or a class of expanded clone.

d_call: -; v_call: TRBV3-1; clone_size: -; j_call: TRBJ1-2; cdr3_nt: TGTGCCAGCAGCCAAGAGATGAGGGCGGTTCGAGGGGGCTACACCTTC; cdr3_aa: CASSQEMRAVRGGYTF
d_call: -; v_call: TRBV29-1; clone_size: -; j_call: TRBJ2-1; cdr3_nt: TGCAGCGTTGAAGATCCTCTTTTGGAGGGTAGGTTCTTC; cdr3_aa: CSVEDPLLEGRFF
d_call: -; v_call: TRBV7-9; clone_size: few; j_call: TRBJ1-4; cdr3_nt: TGTGCCAGCAGCCCCCTGGCAGGCCCTACTAATGAAAAACTGTTTTTT; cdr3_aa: CASSPLAGPTNEKLFF
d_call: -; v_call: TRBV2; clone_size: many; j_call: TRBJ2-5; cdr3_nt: TGTGCCAGCAGTGACAACGGGAGAGAGACCCAGTACTTC; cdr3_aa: CASSDNGRETQYF
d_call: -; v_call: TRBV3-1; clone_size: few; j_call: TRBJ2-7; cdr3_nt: TGTGCCAGCAGCAAGCCAGGGGCCTCTGAGCAGTACTTC; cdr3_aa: CASSKPGASEQYF
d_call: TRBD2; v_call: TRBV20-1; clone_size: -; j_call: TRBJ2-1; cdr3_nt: TGCAGTGCTAGAGACGGGCTCGGGGGGGCCGTAGATGAGCAGTTCTTC; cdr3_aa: CSARDGLGGAVDEQFF
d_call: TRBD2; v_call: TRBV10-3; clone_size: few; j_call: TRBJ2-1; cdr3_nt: TGTGCCATCAGTGACGTCTTCGGACTAGCAGGCAATGAGCAGTTCTTC; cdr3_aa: CAISDVFGLAGNEQFF
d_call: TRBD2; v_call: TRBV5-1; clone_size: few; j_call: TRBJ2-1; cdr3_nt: TGCGCCAGCAGCTTGGAAGGACTAGCGGGGGGCGGTGAGCAGTTCTTC; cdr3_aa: CASSLEGLAGGGEQFF
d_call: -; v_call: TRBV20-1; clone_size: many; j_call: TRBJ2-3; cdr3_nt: TGCAGTGCTAGACCCGGGACTTATCCAGATACTCAGTATTTT; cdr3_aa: CSARPGTYPDTQYF
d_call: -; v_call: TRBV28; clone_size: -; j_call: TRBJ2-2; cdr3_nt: TGTGCCAGCAGTTTATCTCTAGCCGGGACCGGGGAGCTGTTTTTT; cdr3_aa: CASSLSLAGTGELFF
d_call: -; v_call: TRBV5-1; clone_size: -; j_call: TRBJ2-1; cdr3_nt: TGCGCCAGCAGCTTGGCCGCGGAAGCGGGCCCCCAGCAGTTCTTC; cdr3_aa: CASSLAAEAGPQQFF
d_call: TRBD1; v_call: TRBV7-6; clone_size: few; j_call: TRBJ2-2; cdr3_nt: TGTGCCAGCAGCCCGGGACAGATAAACACCGGGGAGCTGTTTTTT; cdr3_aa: CASSPGQINTGELFF
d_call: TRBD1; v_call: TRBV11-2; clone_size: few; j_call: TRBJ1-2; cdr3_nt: TGTGCCAGCAGCTTAGAAGGGACAGGGTGGTATGGCTACACCTTC; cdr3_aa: CASSLEGTGWYGYTF
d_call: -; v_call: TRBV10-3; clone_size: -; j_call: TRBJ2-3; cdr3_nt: TGTGCCATCAGCTCAGCGTTGGGCAGGACCGCAGATACGCGGTATTTT; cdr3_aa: CAISSALGRTADTRYF
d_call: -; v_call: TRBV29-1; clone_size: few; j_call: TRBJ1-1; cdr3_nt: TGCAGCGTGAAGAGGGGGGCTACCACTGAAGCTTTCTTT; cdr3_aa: CSVKRGATTEAFF
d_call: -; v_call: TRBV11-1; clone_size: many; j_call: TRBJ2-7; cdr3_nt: TGTGCCAGCAGCTCCAGCTGGAAGGGTAACGAGCAGTACTTC; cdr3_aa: CASSSSWKGNEQYF
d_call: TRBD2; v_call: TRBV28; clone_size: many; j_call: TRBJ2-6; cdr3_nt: TGTGCCAGCAGACCCGCGGGGGCTGGGGCCAACGTCCTGACTTTC; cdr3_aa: CASRPAGAGANVLTF
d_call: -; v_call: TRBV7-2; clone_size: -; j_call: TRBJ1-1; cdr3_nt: TGTGCCAGCAGCCCAGGGGCAGCTCAGACTGAAGCTTTCTTT; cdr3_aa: CASSPGAAQTEAFF
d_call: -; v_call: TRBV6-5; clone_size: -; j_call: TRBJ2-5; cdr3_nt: TGTGCCAGCAGTTACTCCCGGGGGCGGGGACCCTACAATGAGCAGTACTTC; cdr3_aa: CASSYSRGRGPYNEQYF
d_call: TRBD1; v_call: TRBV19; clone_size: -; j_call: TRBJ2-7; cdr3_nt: TGTGCCAGTAGTGCCGGGACAGGGGTTGCCGAGCAGTACTTC; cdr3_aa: CASSAGTGVAEQYF
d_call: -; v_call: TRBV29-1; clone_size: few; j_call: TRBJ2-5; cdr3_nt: TGCAGCGCTGGGGAGACGGTAGATACCCAGTACTTC; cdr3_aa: CSAGETVDTQYF
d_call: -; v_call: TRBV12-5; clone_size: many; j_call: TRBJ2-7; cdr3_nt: TGTGCTAGTGGTTTGGTAATTAGGGAGGCAAGCGAGCAGTACTTC; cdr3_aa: CASGLVIREASEQYF
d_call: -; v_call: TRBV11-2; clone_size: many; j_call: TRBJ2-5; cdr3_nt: TGTGCCAGCAGCCCAACAGGCGTGACAGCAGACCAAGAGACCCAGTACTTC; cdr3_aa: CASSPTGVTADQETQYF
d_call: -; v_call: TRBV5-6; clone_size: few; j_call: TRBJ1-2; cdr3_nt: TGTGCCAGCAGCTTGGCCATTGCCTCCTGGGGGGGCTACACCTTC; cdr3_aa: CASSLAIASWGGYTF
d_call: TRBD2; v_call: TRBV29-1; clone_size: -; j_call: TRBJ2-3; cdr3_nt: TGCAGCACCCGGACTAGCGGGGGTTGGGATACGCAGTATTTT; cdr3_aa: CSTRTSGGWDTQYF
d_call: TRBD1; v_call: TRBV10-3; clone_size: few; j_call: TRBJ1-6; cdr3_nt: TGTGCCATCAGGGGGACAGAGGCCTCACCCCTCCACTTT; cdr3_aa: CAIRGTEASPLHF
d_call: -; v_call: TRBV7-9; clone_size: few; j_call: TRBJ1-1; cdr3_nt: TGTGCCAGCAGCTCTCAGACCCTTTCATGGGGAGCTTTCTTT; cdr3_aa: CASSSQTLSWGAFF
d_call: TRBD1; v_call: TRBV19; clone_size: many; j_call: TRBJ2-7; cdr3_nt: TGTGCCAGTAGTACCCTTCCGGGACAGCCAATGCAGTACTTC; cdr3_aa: CASSTLPGQPMQYF
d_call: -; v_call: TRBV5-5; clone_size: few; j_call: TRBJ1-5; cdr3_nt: TGTGCCAGCAGCTTGCGACTTCTCGGGGATCAGCCCCAGCATTTT; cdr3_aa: CASSLRLLGDQPQHF
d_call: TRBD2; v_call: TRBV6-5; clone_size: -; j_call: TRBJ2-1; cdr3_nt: TGTGCCAGCAGTTACCAAGGAACCGGGACTAGATTTAGTGAGCAGTTCTTC; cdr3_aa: CASSYQGTGTRFSEQFF
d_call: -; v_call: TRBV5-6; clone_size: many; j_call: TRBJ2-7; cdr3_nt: TGTGCCAGCAGCTTAATGAGCTCCTACGAGCAGTACTTC; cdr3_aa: CASSLMSSYEQYF
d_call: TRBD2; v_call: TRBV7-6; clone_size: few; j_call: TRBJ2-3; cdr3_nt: TGTGCCAGCAGTGGGCTAGCGGGGACAACAGATACGCAGTATTTT; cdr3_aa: CASSGLAGTTDTQYF
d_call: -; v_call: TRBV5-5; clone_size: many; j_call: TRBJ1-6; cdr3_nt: TGTGCCAGCAGCCCTGCCGGGGACTCACCCCTCCACTTT; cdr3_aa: CASSPAGDSPLHF
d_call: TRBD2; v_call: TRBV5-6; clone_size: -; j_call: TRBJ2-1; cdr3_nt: TGTGCCAGCAGCTTGGAAATAGCGGGGTTTAAGAATGAGCAGTTCTTC; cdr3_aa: CASSLEIAGFKNEQFF
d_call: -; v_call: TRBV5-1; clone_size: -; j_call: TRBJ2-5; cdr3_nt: TGCGCCAGCAGCTTGGAGGCTCCCGTGGAGACCCAGTACTTC; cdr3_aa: CASSLEAPVETQYF
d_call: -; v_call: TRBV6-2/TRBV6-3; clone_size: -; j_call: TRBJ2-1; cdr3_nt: TGTGCCAGCAACCTAGCTCTCCAAGGCCTTGAGCAGTTCTTC; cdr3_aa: CASNLALQGLEQFF
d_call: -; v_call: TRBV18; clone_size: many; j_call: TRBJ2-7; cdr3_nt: TGTGCCAGCTCACCCGGACTGGAGTACGAGCAGTACTTC; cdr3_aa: CASSPGLEYEQYF
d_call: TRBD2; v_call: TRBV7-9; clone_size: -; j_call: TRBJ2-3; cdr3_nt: TGTTCCAGCAGCTTACTAGCGGGGGTGGCAGATACGCAGTATTTT; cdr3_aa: CSSSLLAGVADTQYF
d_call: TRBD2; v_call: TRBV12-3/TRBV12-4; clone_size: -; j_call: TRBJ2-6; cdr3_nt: TGTGCCAGCAGTTTTAGGGGACTAGCGGGGGCTTTCTCTGGGGCCAACGTCCTGACTTTC; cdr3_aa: CASSFRGLAGAFSGANVLTF
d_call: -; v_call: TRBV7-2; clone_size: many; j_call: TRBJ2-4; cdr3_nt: TGTGCCAGCACCAGGGGATTAGCCAAAAACATTCAGTACTTC; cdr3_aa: CASTRGLAKNIQYF
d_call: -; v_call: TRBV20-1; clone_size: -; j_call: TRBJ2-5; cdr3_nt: TGCAGTGCTAGAGATCAGGATGTGACCCAGTACTTC; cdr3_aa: CSARDQDVTQYF
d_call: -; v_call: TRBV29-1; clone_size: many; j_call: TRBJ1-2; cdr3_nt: TGCAGCGTTTTTGAGGGGGGAGATGGCTACACCTTC; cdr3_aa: CSVFEGGDGYTF
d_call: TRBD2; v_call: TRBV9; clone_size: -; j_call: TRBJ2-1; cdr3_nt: TGTGCCAGCAGCCCCCCTGGTAGCGGGAGACCTGAGCAGTTCTTC; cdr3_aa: CASSPPGSGRPEQFF
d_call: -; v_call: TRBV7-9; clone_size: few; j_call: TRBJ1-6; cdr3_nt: TGTGCCAGCAGCTCAAACCCCCAAGGCAATTCACCCCTCCACTTT; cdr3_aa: CASSSNPQGNSPLHF
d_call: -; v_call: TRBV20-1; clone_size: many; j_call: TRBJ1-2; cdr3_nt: TGCAGTGCTAGAGATCGATACAGGATTAACTATGGCTACACCTTC; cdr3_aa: CSARDRYRINYGYTF